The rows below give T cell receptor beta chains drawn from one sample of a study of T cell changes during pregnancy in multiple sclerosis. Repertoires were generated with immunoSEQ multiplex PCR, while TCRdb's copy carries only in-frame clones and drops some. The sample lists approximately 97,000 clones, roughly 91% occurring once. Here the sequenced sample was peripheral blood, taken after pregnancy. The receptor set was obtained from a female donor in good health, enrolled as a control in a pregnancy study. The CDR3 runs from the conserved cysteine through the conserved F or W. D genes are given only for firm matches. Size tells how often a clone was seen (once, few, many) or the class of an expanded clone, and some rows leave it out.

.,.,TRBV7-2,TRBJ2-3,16,TGTGCCAGCAGCTTTTTTAGGGGGGGCACCACAGATACGCAGTATTTT,CASSFFRGGTTDTQYF
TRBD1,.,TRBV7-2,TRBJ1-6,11,TGTGCCAGCAGCCAGACAGGGCCCCTCCACTTT,CASSQTGPLHF
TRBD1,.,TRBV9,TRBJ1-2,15,TGTGCCAGCAGCACTACGGACAGGGGCTACGGGGGCTACACCTTC,CASSTTDRGYGGYTF
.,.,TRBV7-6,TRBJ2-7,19,TGTGCCAGCAGCTTAGTCTGGGCAGGGAGGCTGCCGATGGTCCACGAGCAGTACTTC,CASSLVWAGRLPMVHEQYF
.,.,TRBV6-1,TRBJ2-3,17,TGTGCCAGCAGTGTGGATGAGGCGGGGACTTACACAGATACGCAGTATTTT,CASSVDEAGTYTDTQYF
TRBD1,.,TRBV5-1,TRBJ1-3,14,TGCGCCAGCAGCACCAGGGGGCCAGGAAACACCATATATTTT,CASSTRGPGNTIYF
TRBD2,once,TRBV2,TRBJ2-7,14,TGTGCCAGCAAAAGCGGGGCCTCGGGGTGGGAGCAGTACTTC,CASKSGASGWEQYF
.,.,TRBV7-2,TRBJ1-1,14,TGCGCCAGCAGCGAGTTTCTGGGCCCCACTGAAGCTTTCTTT,CASSEFLGPTEAFF
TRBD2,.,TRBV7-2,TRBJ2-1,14,TGTGCCAGCAGCGGACTAGCGGGGGCCAATGAGCAGTTCTTC,CASSGLAGANEQFF
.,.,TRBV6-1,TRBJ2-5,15,TGTGCCAGCAGTGGTGAGGGACTCCAAGGGGAGACCCAGTACTTC,CASSGEGLQGETQYF
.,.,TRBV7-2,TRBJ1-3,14,TGTGCCAGCAGCTCCCTAGCTACAAGAAACACCATATATTTT,CASSSLATRNTIYF
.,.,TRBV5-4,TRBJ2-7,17,TGTGCCAGCAGCAACATCTTCAGAACAGGGACCACCTACGAGCAGTACTTC,CASSNIFRTGTTYEQYF
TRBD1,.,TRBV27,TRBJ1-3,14,TGTGCCAGCAGTGTACAGGGGAATGGAAACACCATATATTTT,CASSVQGNGNTIYF
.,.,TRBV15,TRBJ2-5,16,TGTGCCACCAGCAGAGATTTAGATGACTTGGAGGAGACCCAGTACTTC,CATSRDLDDLEETQYF
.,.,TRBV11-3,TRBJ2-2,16,TGTGCCAGCAGCCAAACTAAGACAGCGAACACCGGGGAGCTGTTTTTT,CASSQTKTANTGELFF
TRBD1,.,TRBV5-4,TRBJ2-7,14,TGTGCCAGCAGCCCGACAGGGGGTATGTACGAGCAGTACTTC,CASSPTGGMYEQYF
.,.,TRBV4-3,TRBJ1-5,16,TGCGCCAGCAGCCAAGACGCGGGGTATAGCAATCAGCCCCAGCATTTT,CASSQDAGYSNQPQHF
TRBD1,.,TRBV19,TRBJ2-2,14,TGTGCCAGCGCCGGGACAGGGGGATCTGGGGAGCTGTTTTTT,CASAGTGGSGELFF
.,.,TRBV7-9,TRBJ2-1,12,TGTGCCAGCAGCTTAGCGCGGAATGAGCAGTTCTTC,CASSLARNEQFF
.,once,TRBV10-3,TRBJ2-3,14,TGTGCCATCAGTGAGTCCGGGACAAAAGATACGCAGTATTTT,CAISESGTKDTQYF
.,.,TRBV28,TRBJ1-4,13,TGTGCCAGCAATGAGGGATTTAATGAAAAACTGTTTTTT,CASNEGFNEKLFF
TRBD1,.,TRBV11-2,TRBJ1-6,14,TGTGCCAGCCGCCCCTGGGACAGGTATTCACCCCTCCACTTT,CASRPWDRYSPLHF
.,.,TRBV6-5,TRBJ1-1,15,TGTGCCAGCAGTTTTATTCGGGGATTTAACACTGAAGCTTTCTTT,CASSFIRGFNTEAFF
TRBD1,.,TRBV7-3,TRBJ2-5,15,TGTGCCAGCAGCTACGGACAGGGGGCGGGAGAGACCCAGTACTTC,CASSYGQGAGETQYF
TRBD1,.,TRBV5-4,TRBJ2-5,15,TGTGCCAGCAGCTCAGATTGGACAGGGGCGGAGACCCAGTACTTC,CASSSDWTGAETQYF
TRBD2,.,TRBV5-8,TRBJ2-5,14,TGTGCCAGCAGTCTGGGACTAGCGGGAGAGACCCAGTACTTC,CASSLGLAGETQYF
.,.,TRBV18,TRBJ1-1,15,TGTGCCAGCTCACCTGAAAGCAACTTGAACACTGAAGCTTTCTTT,CASSPESNLNTEAFF
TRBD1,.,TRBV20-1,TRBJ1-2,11,TGCAGTGCGACCGGGACAGGGTTCTACACCTTC,CSATGTGFYTF
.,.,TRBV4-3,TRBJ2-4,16,TGCGCCAGCAGCCTCACGAGCAGGGGAGCCAAAAACATTCAGTACTTC,CASSLTSRGAKNIQYF
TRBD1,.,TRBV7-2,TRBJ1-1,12,TGTGCCAGCAGCTTAAAGGGGGCCCAAGCTTTCTTT,CASSLKGAQAFF
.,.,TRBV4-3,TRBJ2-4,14,TGCGCCAGCAGCCAAGGGCAGGGGAGGGACATTCAGTACTTC,CASSQGQGRDIQYF
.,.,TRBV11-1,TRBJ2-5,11,TGTGCCAGCAGCCTAAGAGAGACCCAGTACTTC,CASSLRETQYF
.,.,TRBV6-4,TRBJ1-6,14,TGTGCCAGCAGTGAAGGGGTCCGGAATTCACCCCTCCACTTT,CASSEGVRNSPLHF
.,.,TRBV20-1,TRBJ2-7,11,TGCAGTGCTGGCCTCAACCTCGAGCAGTACTTC,CSAGLNLEQYF
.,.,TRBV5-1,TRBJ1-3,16,TGCGCCAGCAGCTGGTACAGTCAATCCTCTGGAAACACCATATATTTT,CASSWYSQSSGNTIYF
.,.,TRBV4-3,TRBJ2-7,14,TGCGCCAGCAGCCAGGGGATCCAGGGTTTCGAGCAGTACTTC,CASSQGIQGFEQYF
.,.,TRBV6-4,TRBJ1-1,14,TGTGCCAGCAGTGTGGGAGGCATGAACACTGAAGCTTTCTTT,CASSVGGMNTEAFF
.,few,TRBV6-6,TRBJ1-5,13,TGTGCCAGCACCCGAGGGGGGGGCCAGCCCCAGCATTTT,CASTRGGGQPQHF
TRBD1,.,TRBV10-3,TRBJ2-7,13,TGTGCCATTTCGGGGACAGGGCGAAACGAGCAGTACTTC,CAISGTGRNEQYF
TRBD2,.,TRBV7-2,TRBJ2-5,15,TGTGCCAGCAGCTTTAGCGGGGGGGCCGTAGAGACCCAGTACTTC,CASSFSGGAVETQYF
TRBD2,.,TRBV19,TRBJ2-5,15,TGTGCCAGTAGTATTAGCGGGGGGAGGGGAGAGACCCAGTACTTC,CASSISGGRGETQYF
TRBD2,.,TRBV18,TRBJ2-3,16,TGTGCCAGCTCACCGCCTAGCGGGAGAAGCACAGATACGCAGTATTTT,CASSPPSGRSTDTQYF